These 13 T cell receptor beta chains came from one sample sequenced in a study of long-term antiretroviral therapy in people with HIV. The immunoSEQ assay was v3.0, run at survey level. Method: immunoSEQ multiplex PCR; TCRdb's copy keeps in-frame clones and lacks some. The table records about 22,000 clones, approximately 80% of them present only once. This specimen was unsorted PBMCs, taken roughly 4 years after starting antiretroviral therapy. The receptors shown here come from a man aged 18 to 30 with HIV.

The chain employs TRBV4-1 and TRBJ2-5; D ambiguous. With 1 base removed from V and 5 bases from J, the gap between germline ends came to 8 bases. Germline CDR1 and CDR2: MGHRA and YSYEKL. This CDR3 is built from 13 residues. CDR3 protein: CASSQVVVETQYF. In nucleotides, the CDR3 is TGCGCCAGCAGCCAAGTGGTAGTCGAGACCCAGTACTTC.

The chain uses TRBV12-5 and TRBJ1-1; D might be TRBD1 (5 bases). V gave up 2 bases and J gave up 1 base, with 20 bases separating them. The CDR3 is 18 residues long. Germline V CDR1 and CDR2: LGHNT, FRNRAP. The CDR3 region is CASGLRGNGGERNTEAFF. CDR3 sequence (DNA): TGTGCTAGTGGTTTGCGAGGGAATGGGGGGGAAAGGAACACTGAAGCTTTCTTT.

The chain joins TRBV10-2 to TRBJ1-6; the D gene is possibly TRBD1 (6 bases). The CDR3 runs to 18 residues. CDR1 and CDR2 (germline): WSHSY, SAAADI. Trimming pared 2 bases from V and 0 bases from J, leaving 14 bases between. Here the CDR3 reads CASSENGGPNSYNSPLHF. The CDR3 coding sequence is TGCGCCAGCAGTGAGAATGGGGGCCCCAACTCCTATAATTCACCCCTCCACTTT.

The J gene is TRBJ2-4, the V gene TRBV14; D is tentatively TRBD1 or TRBD2 (5 bases each). Germline loops: CDR1 SGHDN, CDR2 FVKESK. This CDR3 has 12 residues. V lost 5 bases and J 8 bases, leaving 10 bases between the germline ends. The CDR3 sequence is CASSVEGYIQYF. The CDR3 bases are TGTGCCAGCAGCGTTGAGGGGTACATTCAGTACTTC.

This chain uses TRBV13 with TRBJ1-4; TRBD1 matches 9 bases. Trimming removed 2 bases from V and 8 bases from J; junction bases left unmatched: 6. This CDR3 has 15 residues. Germline V CDR1 and CDR2: PRHDT, FYEKMQ (reference sequence). The CDR3 DNA reads as TGTGCCAGCAGCTTACGGGGACAGGGTACGGAAAAACTGTTTTTT. Residues: CASSLRGQGTEKLFF.

The gene calls are TRBV9 and TRBJ1-2; D not resolved. The CDR3 is 14 residues long. Between the trimmed V and J ends, which lost 1 base and 7 bases, there was a span of 14 bases. CDR1 and CDR2 from the germline V gene are SGDLS and YYNGEE. The CDR3 reads CASSVPGVKGGYTF. The CDR3 bases are TGTGCCAGCAGCGTACCTGGGGTGAAAGGTGGCTACACCTTC.

V is TRBV5-1 and J is TRBJ2-1; 10 bases agree with TRBD2. Trimming cost V 3 bases and J 9 bases; bases outside gene matches: 6. CDR1 is SGHRS and CDR2 is YFSETQ in the germline V gene. The CDR3 runs to 14 residues. In DNA form, the CDR3 reads TGCGCCAGCAGCTCCAGCGGGGGGGCCGTTGAGCAGTTCTTC. Translating it yields CASSSSGGAVEQFF.

Only a few counts were recorded for this clone. CDR3 DNA: TGTGCCAGCAGCTGGGGACAGGCCACCTACGAGCAGTACTTC. Amino acids: CASSWGQATYEQYF. V and J are TRBV7-9 and TRBJ2-7, with TRBD1 identical over 8 bases. This CDR3 comprises 14 residues. In germline, CDR1 is SEHNR, CDR2 FQNEAQ (reference sequence). V lost 4 bases to trimming and J lost 2 bases; unmatched junction nucleotides: 4.

This chain joins TRBV6-5 and TRBJ2-5; no definite D call. This CDR3 has 15 amino acids. V dropped 0 bases and J dropped 2 bases, with 10 bases sitting between them. Germline CDR1 reads MNHEY; CDR2 reads SVGAGI. CDR3 DNA: TGTGCCAGCAGTTACTCGAAGGCAGATCAAGAGACCCAGTACTTC. Protein: CASSYSKADQETQYF.

The CDR3 spells CASSLFETGIDEQYF. The CDR3 DNA is TGCGCCAGCAGCTTATTCGAGACAGGGATCGACGAGCAGTACTTC. This chain connects TRBV5-1 to TRBJ2-7; 7 positions agree with TRBD1. This CDR3 comprises 15 residues. Unmatched junction bases numbered 10, after V lost 2 bases and J lost 5 bases. The germline V gene has CDR1 SGHRS and CDR2 YFSETQ.

The rearrangement joins TRBV5-4 to TRBJ1-2; no firm D call. V was cut by 0 bases and J by 5 bases, with 11 bases left in between. CDR1 is SGHNT and CDR2 is YYREEE in the germline V gene (reference sequence). The CDR3 contains 14 residues. The CDR3 loop reads CASSLVGREYGYTF. In DNA form, the CDR3 reads TGTGCCAGCAGCTTGGTAGGGCGAGAGTATGGCTACACCTTC. Full variable domain (missing parts from reference TRBV5-4 and TRBJ1-2): ETGVTQSPTHLIKTRGQQVTLRCSSQSGHNTVSWYQQALGQGPQFIFQYYREEENGRGNFPPRFSGLQFPNYSSELNVNALELDDSALYLCASSLVGREYGYTFGSGTRLTVV.

This clone was seen more than once but under ten times. The chain joins TRBV5-8 to TRBJ1-2; D possibly corresponds to TRBD1 (6 bases). The germline gives CDR1 SGHTS, CDR2 YDEGEE. Trimming pared 4 bases from V and 4 bases from J, leaving 23 bases between. The CDR3 has 17 residues. The CDR3 DNA reads as TGTGCCAGCAGCCGCGGCGTTGGGCCGACAGGAGTCTATGGCTACACCTTC. This translates into CASSRGVGPTGVYGYTF.

The rearrangement uses TRBV4-1 and TRBJ2-5, with D perhaps matching TRBD1 (7 bases). Germline V gene sequence: CDR1 MGHRA, CDR2 YSYEKL. Trimming stripped 5 bases from V and 4 bases from J, with 23 bases between. CDR3 length equals 17 residues. In DNA, the CDR3 is TGCGCCAGCAGCGAAGCCGGGGGACAGACTCCTCGAGAGACCCAGTACTTC. It translates to CASSEAGGQTPRETQYF.